This T cell receptor (beta chain) was documented in a study of T-cell reconstitution after alpha-beta-depleted transplantation in children. This CDR3 region has 14 residues. Deletions cut 0 bases from V and 4 bases from J, with 10 bases between. Germline-derived CDR1 and CDR2 are MGHRA and YSYEKL. This sample's TCRbeta library carried unique molecular identifier barcodes. Each CDR3 protein is one row after TCRdb ran MiXCR on the PCR reads. The data contain around 400,000 distinct CDR3 sequences, roughly 21% of them singletons. The TCR sequence derives from a human donor who donated a stem cell graft to a child with acute myeloid leukemia. Source: PBMCs from the stem cell graft donor, taken from the stem cell graft. The chain combines TRBV4-1 with TRBJ2-7; D is perhaps TRBD2 (6 bases). CDR3 sequence: CASSQEGRHYEQYF. DNA for the CDR3: TGCGCCAGCAGCCAAGAAGGGAGGCATTACGAGCAGTACTTC.